The rows below give T cell receptor beta chains drawn from one sample of a study of tumor and adjacent non-tumor tissue in lung cancer. Each CDR3 protein is one row after TCRdb ran MiXCR on the multiplex PCR reads. The data hold about 100,000 distinct CDR3 sequences, with less than 75% observed a single time. Sequencing was done on a sample of distant non-tumor lung tissue. The source is a man aged 25 to 40 with non-small cell lung cancer. The CDR3 runs from the conserved cysteine through the conserved F or W. A D gene is named only where the DNA matches it firmly. A clone size is listed for some rows: how often the clone was seen (once, few, many), or a class if it is expanded.

>.|TRBV7-8|few|TRBJ2-7
CASSSGPRTGTLSYEQYF
TGTGCCAGCAGCTCAGGACCCAGAACCGGGACTTTATCCTACGAGCAGTACTTC
>.|TRBV11-2|few|TRBJ2-2
CASRLGVTGELFF
TGTGCCAGCAGGTTAGGGGTCACCGGGGAGCTGTTTTTT
>.|TRBV6-5|.|TRBJ2-7
CASTSGPEREQYF
TGTGCTAGCACTTCCGGGCCGGAGAGGGAGCAGTACTTC
>.|TRBV11-2|.|TRBJ1-2
CANSPPGVNYRYTF
TGTGCCAACAGCCCCCCAGGGGTTAACTATCGCTACACCTTC
>TRBD2|TRBV7-8|few|TRBJ2-1
CASSLVWLAESSYNEQFF
TGTGCCAGCAGCTTAGTATGGCTAGCGGAGAGCTCCTACAATGAGCAGTTCTTC
>.|TRBV29-1|once|TRBJ1-1
CTVGAVGTEAFF
TGCACCGTGGGGGCAGTGGGCACCGAAGCTTTCTTT
>.|TRBV6-5|once|TRBJ1-2
CASGERARIFYGYTF
TGTGCCAGCGGAGAAAGGGCTAGAATCTTCTATGGCTACACCTTC
>.|TRBV6-5|many|TRBJ1-5
CASSSPRDNQPQHF
TGTGCCAGCAGTTCCCCTAGGGACAATCAGCCCCAGCATTTT
>.|TRBV4-1|.|TRBJ2-4
CAIIPLPQQDYAAKNIRYF
TGCGCCATCATCCCCCTACCCCAGCAGGACTATGCAGCCAAAAACATTCGGTACTTC
>.|TRBV5-1|.|TRBJ2-5
CASSSHEAQYF
TGCGCCAGCAGCTCCCATGAGGCCCAGTACTTC
>.|TRBV12-3/TRBV12-4|many|TRBJ1-4
CASSLRRDNEKLFF
TGTGCCAGCAGTTTAAGGAGGGACAATGAAAAACTGTTTTTT
>.|TRBV7-9|.|TRBJ1-2
CASSLMMENYGYTF
TGTGCCAGCAGCCTAATGATGGAGAACTATGGCTACACCTTC
>TRBD2|TRBV6-1|.|TRBJ2-1
CASSLFGAGGNGQLF
TGTGCCAGCAGCCTTTTCGGAGCGGGAGGAAATGGGCAGCTCTTC
>.|TRBV6-5|.|TRBJ2-3
CASSYSSTPPDTRYF
TGTGCCAGCAGTTACTCCAGCACCCCTCCAGATACGCGGTATTTT
>.|TRBV24-1|once|TRBJ2-6
CATSPELRAGANVLTF
TGTGCCACCAGTCCAGAGCTTCGAGCTGGGGCCAACGTCCTGACTTTC
>TRBD2|TRBV4-1|.|TRBJ2-2
CASSQDSGGTHTGELFF
TGCGCCAGCAGCCAAGATAGCGGGGGGACGCACACCGGGGAGCTATTTTTT
>TRBD1|TRBV20-1|.|TRBJ2-5
CSAPGQGTGETQHF
TGTAGTGCACCCGGACAGGGGACGGGAGAGACCCAGCACTTC
>.|TRBV11-3|.|TRBJ2-7
CASSSRDGTSEQYF
TGTGCCAGCAGCTCGCGTGACGGAACCTCCGAGCAGTATTTC
>TRBD2|TRBV11-3|.|TRBJ2-7
CASSPGGSPYEEYF
TGTGCCAGCAGCCCGGGGGGATCACCTTACGAGGAGTACTTC
>.|TRBV30|many|TRBJ1-2
CAWSVGGVHYGYTF
TGTGCCTGGAGTGTAGGGGGAGTCCACTATGGCTACACCTTC
>.|TRBV29-1|once|TRBJ1-2
CSSSDSWVYGYTF
TGCAGCTCTTCGGACAGTTGGGTGTATGGTTACACCTTC
>.|TRBV11-2|.|TRBJ2-1
CASGPTGGYNEEFF
TGTGCCAGCGGACCGACGGGGGGCTACAATGAGGAGTTCTTC
>.|TRBV6-1|.|TRBJ1-1
CASNSRGASDTEAFF
TGTGCCAGCAATTCACGTGGGGCATCAGATACTGAAGCTTTCTTT
>.|TRBV11-2|.|TRBJ2-7
CASSTRQKNYEQYF
TGTGCCAGCAGCACCCGACAGAAAAACTACGAGCAGTACTTC
>TRBD1|TRBV11-2|.|TRBJ2-7
CASSHGQGQTYEQYF
TGTGCCAGCAGCCATGGACAGGGCCAAACCTACGAGCAGTACTTC
>.|TRBV13|.|TRBJ2-1
CASSLAGALAENIQFF
TGTGCCAGCAGCTTAGCGGGGGCGTTAGCCGAAAACATTCAGTTCTTC
>.|TRBV11-3|.|TRBJ2-1
CAISSCGSGTYNEQFF
TGTGCCATCAGCTCATGTGGTAGCGGCACCTACAATGAGCAGTTCTTC
>.|TRBV11-2|few|TRBJ2-7
CASSRIMAGEYEQYF
TGTGCCAGCAGCCGGATTATGGCAGGGGAGTACGAGCAGTACTTC
>.|TRBV20-1|.|TRBJ2-5
CSTKMGQETQYF
TGCAGTACTAAAATGGGACAAGAGACCCAGTACTTC
>TRBD2|TRBV4-2|.|TRBJ2-1
CASSQLAGGRCNGQFF
TGTGCCAGCAGCCAATTAGCGGGGGGGCGATGCAATGGGCAGTTCTTC
>.|TRBV21-1|.|TRBJ2-5
CVSSKGEGGRKTQYF
TGTGTCAGCAGCAAAGGAGAGGGAGGGCGGAAGACCCAGTACTTC
>TRBD1|TRBV14|.|TRBJ2-3
CATSKSDRIGTQYF
TGTGCCACCAGTAAATCGGACAGGATTGGTACGCAGTATTTT
>.|TRBV7-9|.|TRBJ2-4
CASSSVGSSNIEYF
TGTGCCAGCAGCTCAGTAGGCAGTTCGAACATTGAGTACTTC
>TRBD2|TRBV6-6|.|TRBJ2-7
CASSPGTSGPYERYF
TGTGCCAGCAGCCCCGGGACTAGCGGTCCCTACGAGCGGTACTTT
>.|TRBV7-8|many|TRBJ2-7
CASSPYSYEQYF
TGTGCCAGCAGCCCATACAGCTACGAGCAGTACTTC
>.|TRBV7-7|.|TRBJ1-1
CASSLRGLRAQAFF
TGTGCTAGCAGCTTACGGGGGTTAAGGGCGCAAGCTTTCTTT
>TRBD2|TRBV14|.|TRBJ2-5
CASSQDPFLAGGRWQETQYF
TGTGCCAGTAGCCAAGACCCCTTCCTAGCGGGAGGGCGGTGGCAAGAGACCCAGTACTTC